This TCR beta chain is drawn from a study of T cell responses to AZD1222 COVID-19 vaccine. The wider study: Second-dose intervals of approximately 4 or approximately 12 weeks were pooled.

Notes on this clone: Its antigen is undetermined.

The length of the CDR3 is 17 residues. Trimming cost V 1 base and J 5 bases, with 20 bases left between them. From germline, CDR1 is SGHAT and CDR2 FQNNGV. The assay was immunoSEQ multiplex PCR, and TCRdb's table has in-frame clones only and misses some. Of approximately 71,000 clones listed, 60% to 85% were seen once; the top ten hold around 10%. Study-wide results and caveats: Baseline serology detected seropositivity in only 6 or 7 AZD1222 recipients.

This rearrangement joins TRBV11-2 to TRBJ1-1; TRBD1 might be the D (5 bases). The input for sequencing was peripheral blood, taken on day 0 of AZD1222 vaccination. This sequence was found in an adult in good health. CDR3 sequence reads: CASSLVGGTLVVTEAFF. The CDR3 nucleotides read TGTGCCAGCAGCTTAGTAGGAGGGACCCTCGTGGTTACTGAAGCTTTCTTT.